The clone carrying this T cell receptor beta chain appeared once. Trimming removed 0 bases from V and 2 bases from J; junction bases left unmatched: 4. The CDR3 spans 15 residues. Germline values: CDR1 SGHAT, CDR2 FQNNGV. Produced via immunoSEQ multiplex PCR; TCRdb's table is partial and in-frame only. The sample gives more than 25,000 clones, approximately 80% of which show up once; roughly 14% is in the top ten. The treatment here: randomized to nivolumab then ipilimumab (arm A) or the reverse (arm B). From thawed PBMCs, live CD3+CD8+ cells negative for CD19 and CD56 were sorted. These data originate in a study of sequential checkpoint blockade in melanoma.

The source of this sequence is a human donor with melanoma. The gene calls are TRBV11-2 and TRBJ2-7, with 7 bases fitting TRBD2. The sample in question was CD8+ T cells sorted from blood (inferred from file names), obtained from a patient given nivolumab and ipilimumab in sequence. DNA for the CDR3: TGTGCCAGCAGCTTAGAAATGGGGGGGACCTACGAGCAGTACTTC. Encoded protein: CASSLEMGGTYEQYF.